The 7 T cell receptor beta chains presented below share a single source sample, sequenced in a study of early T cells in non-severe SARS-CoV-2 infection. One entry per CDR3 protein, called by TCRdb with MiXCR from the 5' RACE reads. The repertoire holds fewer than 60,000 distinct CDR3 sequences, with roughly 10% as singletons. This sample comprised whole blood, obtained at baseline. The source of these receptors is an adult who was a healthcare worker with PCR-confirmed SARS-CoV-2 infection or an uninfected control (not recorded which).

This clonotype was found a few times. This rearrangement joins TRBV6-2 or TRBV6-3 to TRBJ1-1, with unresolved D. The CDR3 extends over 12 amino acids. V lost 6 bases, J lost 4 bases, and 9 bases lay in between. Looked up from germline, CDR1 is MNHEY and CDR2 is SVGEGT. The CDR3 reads CASSTWGTEAFF. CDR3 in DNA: TGTGCCAGCAGCACGTGGGGCACTGAAGCTTTCTTT.

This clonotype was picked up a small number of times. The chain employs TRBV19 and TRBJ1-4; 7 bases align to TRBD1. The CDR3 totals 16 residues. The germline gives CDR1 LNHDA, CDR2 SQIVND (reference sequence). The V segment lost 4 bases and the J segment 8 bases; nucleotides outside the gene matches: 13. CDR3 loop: CASSTDRDRNREKLFF. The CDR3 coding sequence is TGTGCCAGTAGTACCGACAGGGATCGGAACAGGGAAAAACTGTTTTTT.

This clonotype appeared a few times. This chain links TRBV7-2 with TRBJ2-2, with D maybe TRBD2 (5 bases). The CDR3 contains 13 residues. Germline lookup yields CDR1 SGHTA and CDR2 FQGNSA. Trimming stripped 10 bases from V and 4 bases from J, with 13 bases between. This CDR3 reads CATRGGGTGELFF. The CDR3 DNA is TGTGCCACCAGAGGAGGAGGCACCGGGGAGCTGTTTTTT. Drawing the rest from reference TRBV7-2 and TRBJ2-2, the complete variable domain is GAGVSQSPSNKVTEKGKDVELRCDPISGHTALYWYRQSLGQGLEFLIYFQGNSAPDKSGLPSDRFSAERTGGSVSTLTIQRTQQEDSAVYLCATRGGGTGELFFGEGSRLTVL.

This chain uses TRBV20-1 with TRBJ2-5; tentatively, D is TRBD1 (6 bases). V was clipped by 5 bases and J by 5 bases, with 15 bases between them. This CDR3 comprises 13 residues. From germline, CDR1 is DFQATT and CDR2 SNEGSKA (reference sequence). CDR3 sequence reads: CSARQDPTETQYF. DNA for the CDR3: TGCAGTGCTCGACAGGACCCAACGGAGACCCAGTACTTC.

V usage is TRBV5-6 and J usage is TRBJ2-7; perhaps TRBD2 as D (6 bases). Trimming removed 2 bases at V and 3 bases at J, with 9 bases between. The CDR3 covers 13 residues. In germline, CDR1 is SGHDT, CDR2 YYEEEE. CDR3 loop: CASSFYGGYEQYF. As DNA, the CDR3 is TGTGCCAGCAGCTTCTACGGGGGCTACGAGCAGTACTTC.

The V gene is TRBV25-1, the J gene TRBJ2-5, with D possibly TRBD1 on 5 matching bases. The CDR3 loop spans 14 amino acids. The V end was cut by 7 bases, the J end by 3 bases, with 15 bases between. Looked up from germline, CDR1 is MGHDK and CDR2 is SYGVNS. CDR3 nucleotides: TGTGCCAGCACCGAGCCCCCGACAGAAGAGACCCAGTACTTC. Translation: CASTEPPTEETQYF.

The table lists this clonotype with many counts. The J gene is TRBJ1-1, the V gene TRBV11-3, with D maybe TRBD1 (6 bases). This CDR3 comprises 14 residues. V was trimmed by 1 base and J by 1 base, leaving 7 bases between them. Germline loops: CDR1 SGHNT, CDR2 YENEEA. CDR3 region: CASSLVGGNTEAFF. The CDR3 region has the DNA TGTGCCAGCAGCTTAGTAGGGGGGAACACTGAAGCTTTCTTT.